Listed here are 8 T cell receptor beta chains from one sample, sequenced in a study of vaccination and CD4 T cells after COVID-19. What these receptors recognize is not known. Stated treatment: roughly 11-day PBMC culture with coronavirus spike peptide pools or control peptides (ViraFEST assay). Sequenced with the Oncomine TCR Beta short-read assay was DNA taken from cultured CD4+ T cells. In TCRdb, the PCR reads were re-called with MiXCR into one record per CDR3 protein. The sample includes tens of thousands of distinct CDR3 sequences, around 45% of them seen just once. The sequencing sample was made of CD4+ T cells from blood, cultured in vitro. These TCRs come from a human donor who had recovered from COVID-19.

This clonotype was counted between two and nine times. The chain joins TRBV6-1 to TRBJ2-7, with 10 bases aligning to TRBD2. The ends lost 6 bases at V and 4 bases at J; junction bases unmatched: 6. CDR1 is MNHNS and CDR2 is SASEGT in the germline V gene. The CDR3 runs 14 residues. The CDR3 DNA reads as TGTGCCAGCAGCTTAGCGGGAGGATCGTACGAGCAGTACTTC. This sequence encodes CASSLAGGSYEQYF.

The CDR3 bases are TGCAGTGCTAGCCCCCAGGGGGCGGACTACGAGCAGTACTTC. Its translation is CSASPQGADYEQYF. The chain combines TRBV20-1 with TRBJ2-7; 8 bases map to TRBD1. The CDR3 contains 14 residues. Losses at the gene ends were 3 bases for V and 3 bases for J; bases not matched to a gene: 7. Germline CDR1 and CDR2: DFQATT and SNEGSKA (reference sequence).

The sample holds one count of this clonotype. The chain uses TRBV18 and TRBJ2-3; the D gene is possibly TRBD1 (6 bases). The CDR3 runs to 15 residues. Per the germline V gene, CDR1 is KGHSH and CDR2 is LQKENI. V was shortened by 1 base and J by 4 bases, with 12 bases between the two germline ends. The CDR3 DNA reads TGTGCCAGCTCACCACGAACAGGGAGTTCAGATACGCAGTATTTT. Amino acid sequence: CASSPRTGSSDTQYF. The whole variable domain, remainder taken from reference TRBV18 and TRBJ2-3, is NAGVMQNPRHLVRRRGQEARLRCSPMKGHSHVYWYRQLPEEGLKFMVYLQKENIIDESGMPKERFSAEFPKEGPSILRIQQVVRGDSAAYFCASSPRTGSSDTQYFGPGTRLTVL.

There are a few counts of this clonotype. The chain employs TRBV24-1 and TRBJ1-5; 7 bases map to TRBD1. The CDR3 contains 17 residues. V trimming: 4 bases; J trimming: 6 bases; junction bases outside the gene matches: 14. The germline CDR1 and CDR2 sequences are KGHDR and SFDVKD. CDR3 region: CATSDPAGGGGGQPQHF. In DNA form, the CDR3 reads TGTGCCACCAGTGACCCAGCAGGGGGAGGAGGAGGTCAGCCCCAGCATTTT.

By share of the sample, this clonotype is medium-sized (0.01 to 0.1%). The gene calls are TRBV7-2 and TRBJ2-2; 7 bases fit TRBD2. Trimming took 0 bases from V and 7 from J; bases not matched to a gene: 8. This CDR3 has 16 residues. Looked up from germline, CDR1 is SGHTA and CDR2 is FQGNSA. The CDR3 reads CASSLAWASGRGELFF. CDR3 sequence (DNA): TGTGCCAGCAGCTTAGCTTGGGCTAGCGGCCGCGGGGAGCTGTTTTTT.

The chain combines TRBV20-1 with TRBJ1-5, with unresolved D. This CDR3 comprises 12 residues. The ends were cut back, 1 base at V and 16 bases at J, with 17 bases in the middle. CDR1 is DFQATT and CDR2 is SNEGSKA in the germline V gene (reference sequence). CDR3 nucleotide sequence: TGCAGTGCTAGAGGGGGAGGTGGTCCTACCCATTTT. Translating it yields CSARGGGGPTHF.

The CDR3 DNA is TGTGCCAGCACCGGACCAGGGACAAATGAGCAGTTCTTC. Its protein product is CASTGPGTNEQFF. The rearrangement links TRBV27 to TRBJ2-1; D is possibly TRBD1 (6 bases). The length of the CDR3 is 13 residues. Trimming cost V 7 bases and J 7 bases, with 14 bases left between them. Germline V gene data show CDR1 as MNHEY and CDR2 as SMNVEV (reference sequence).

This chain joins TRBV20-1 and TRBJ1-2, with a weak D call TRBD1 (6 bases). Germline-derived CDR1 and CDR2 are DFQATT and SNEGSKA (reference sequence). Trimming removed 8 bases from V and 4 bases from J, with 29 bases in between. The CDR3 covers 17 residues. CDR3 sequence (DNA): TGCAGTTATCCTGTGGGGGCGGGTGGGGCGATCTCCTATGGCTACACCTTC. Translating it yields CSYPVGAGGAISYGYTF.